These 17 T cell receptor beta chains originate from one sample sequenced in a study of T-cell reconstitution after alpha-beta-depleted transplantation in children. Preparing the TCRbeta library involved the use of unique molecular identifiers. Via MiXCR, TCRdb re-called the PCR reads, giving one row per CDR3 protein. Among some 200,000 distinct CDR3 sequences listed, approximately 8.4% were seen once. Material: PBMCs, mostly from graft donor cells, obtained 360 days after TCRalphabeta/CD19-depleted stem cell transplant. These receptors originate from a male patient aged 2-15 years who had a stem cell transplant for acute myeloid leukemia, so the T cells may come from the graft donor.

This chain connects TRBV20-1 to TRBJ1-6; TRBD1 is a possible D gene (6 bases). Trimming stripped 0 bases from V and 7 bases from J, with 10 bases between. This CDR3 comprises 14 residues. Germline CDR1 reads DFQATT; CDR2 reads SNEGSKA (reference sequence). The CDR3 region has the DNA TGCAGTGCTAGAGATCAAGGGGGAAATTCACCCCTCCACTTT. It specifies CSARDQGGNSPLHF.

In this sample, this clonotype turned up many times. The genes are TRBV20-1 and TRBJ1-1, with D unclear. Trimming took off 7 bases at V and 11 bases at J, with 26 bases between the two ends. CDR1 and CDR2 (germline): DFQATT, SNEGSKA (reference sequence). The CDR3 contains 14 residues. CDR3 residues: CSVTRATSAGDAFF. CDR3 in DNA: TGCAGTGTTACCCGGGCGACCTCGGCTGGTGATGCTTTCTTT.

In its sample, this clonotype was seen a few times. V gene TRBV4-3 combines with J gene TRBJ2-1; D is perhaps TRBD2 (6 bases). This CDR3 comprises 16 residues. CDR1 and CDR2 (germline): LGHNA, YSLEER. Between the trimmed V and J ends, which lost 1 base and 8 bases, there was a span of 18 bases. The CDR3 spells CASSQVILAAHDEQFF. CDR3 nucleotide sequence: TGCGCCAGCAGCCAAGTTATACTAGCCGCGCACGATGAGCAGTTCTTC.

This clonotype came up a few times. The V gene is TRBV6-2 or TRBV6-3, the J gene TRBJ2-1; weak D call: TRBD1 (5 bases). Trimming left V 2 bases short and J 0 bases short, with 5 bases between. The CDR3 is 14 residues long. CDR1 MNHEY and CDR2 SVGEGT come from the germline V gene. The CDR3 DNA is TGTGCCAGCAGTTACGACAGCTCCTACAATGAGCAGTTCTTC. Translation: CASSYDSSYNEQFF.

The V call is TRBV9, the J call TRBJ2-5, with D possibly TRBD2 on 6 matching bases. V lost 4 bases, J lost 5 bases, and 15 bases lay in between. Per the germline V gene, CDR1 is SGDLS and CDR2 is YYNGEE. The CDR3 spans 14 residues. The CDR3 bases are TGTGCCAGCAGCCCGGGACCCCGGGGGGAGACCCAGTACTTC. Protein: CASSPGPRGETQYF.

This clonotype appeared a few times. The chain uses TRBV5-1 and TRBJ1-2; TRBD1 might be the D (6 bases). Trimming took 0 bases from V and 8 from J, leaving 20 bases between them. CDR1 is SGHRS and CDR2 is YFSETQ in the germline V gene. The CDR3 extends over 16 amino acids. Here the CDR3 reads CASSLGLTGANQGYTF. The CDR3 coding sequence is TGCGCCAGCAGCTTGGGTCTGACAGGCGCCAACCAAGGCTACACCTTC.

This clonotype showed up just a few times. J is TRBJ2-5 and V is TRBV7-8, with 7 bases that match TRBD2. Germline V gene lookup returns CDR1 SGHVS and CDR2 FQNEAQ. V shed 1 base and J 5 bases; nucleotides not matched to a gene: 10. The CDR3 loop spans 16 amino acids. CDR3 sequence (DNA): TGTGCCAGCAGCTTAGGAAGGCAGCGGGGTGTCGAGACCCAGTACTTC. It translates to CASSLGRQRGVETQYF.

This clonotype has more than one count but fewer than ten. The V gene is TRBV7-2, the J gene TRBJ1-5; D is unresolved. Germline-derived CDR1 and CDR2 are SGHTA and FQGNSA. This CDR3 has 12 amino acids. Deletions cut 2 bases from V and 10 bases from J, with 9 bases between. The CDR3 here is CASSLNSIPQHF. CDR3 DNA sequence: TGTGCCAGCAGCTTAAACAGTATCCCCCAGCATTTT.

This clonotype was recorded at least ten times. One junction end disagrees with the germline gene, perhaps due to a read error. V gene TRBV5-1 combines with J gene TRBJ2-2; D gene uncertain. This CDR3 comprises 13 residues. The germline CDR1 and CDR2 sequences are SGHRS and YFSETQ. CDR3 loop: CASSFGDTGELFF. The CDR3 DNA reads TGTGCCAGCAGTTTTGGGGACACCGGGGAGCTGTTTTTT.

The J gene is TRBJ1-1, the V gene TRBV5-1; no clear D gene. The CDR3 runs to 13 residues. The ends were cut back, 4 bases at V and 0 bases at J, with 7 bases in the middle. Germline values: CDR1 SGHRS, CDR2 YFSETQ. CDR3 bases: TGCGCCAGCAGCCCGGGTATGAACACTGAAGCTTTCTTT. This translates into CASSPGMNTEAFF.

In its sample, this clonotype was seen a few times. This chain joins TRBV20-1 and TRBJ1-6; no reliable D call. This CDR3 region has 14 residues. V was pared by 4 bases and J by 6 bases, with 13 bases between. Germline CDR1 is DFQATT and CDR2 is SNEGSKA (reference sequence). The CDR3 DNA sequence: TGCAGTGCTATAGTGAGCACTCCTAATTCACCCCTCCACTTT. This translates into CSAIVSTPNSPLHF.

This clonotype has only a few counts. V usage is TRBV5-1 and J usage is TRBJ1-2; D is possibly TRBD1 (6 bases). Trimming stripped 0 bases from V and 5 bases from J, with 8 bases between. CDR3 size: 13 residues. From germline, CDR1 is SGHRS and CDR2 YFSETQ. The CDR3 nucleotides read TGCGCCAGCAGCTTGGCAGGGGATTATGGCTACACCTTC. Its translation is CASSLAGDYGYTF. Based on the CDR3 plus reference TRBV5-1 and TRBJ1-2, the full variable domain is KAGVTQTPRYLIKTRGQQVTLSCSPISGHRSVSWYQQTPGQGLQFLFEYFSETQRNKGNFPGRFSGRQFSNSRSEMNVSTLELGDSALYLCASSLAGDYGYTFGSGTRLTVV.

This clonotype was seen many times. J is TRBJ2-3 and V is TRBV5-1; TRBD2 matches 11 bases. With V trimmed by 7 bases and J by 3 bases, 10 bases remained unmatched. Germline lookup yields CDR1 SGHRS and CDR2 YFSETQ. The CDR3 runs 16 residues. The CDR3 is CASGNSGGARTDTQYF. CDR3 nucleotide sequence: TGCGCCAGCGGCAATAGCGGGGGGGCTAGGACAGATACGCAGTATTTT.

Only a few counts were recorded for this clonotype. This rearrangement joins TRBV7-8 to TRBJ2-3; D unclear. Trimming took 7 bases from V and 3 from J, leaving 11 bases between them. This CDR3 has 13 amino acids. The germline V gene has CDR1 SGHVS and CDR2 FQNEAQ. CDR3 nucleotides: TGTGCCAGCAACCTCCTCAGGACAGATACGCAGTATTTT. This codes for CASNLLRTDTQYF.

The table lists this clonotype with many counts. CDR3 DNA: TGCGCCTCGGAACCGGGACTAGCCTACAATGAGCAGTTCTTC. The encoded protein is CASEPGLAYNEQFF. The V gene is TRBV4-1, the J gene TRBJ2-1; TRBD2 agrees at 8 bases. The V gene end was trimmed by 11 bases and the J gene end by 2 bases; junction bases not matched to a gene: 8. Germline CDR1 MGHRA, CDR2 YSYEKL. The CDR3 sequence is 14 residues long.

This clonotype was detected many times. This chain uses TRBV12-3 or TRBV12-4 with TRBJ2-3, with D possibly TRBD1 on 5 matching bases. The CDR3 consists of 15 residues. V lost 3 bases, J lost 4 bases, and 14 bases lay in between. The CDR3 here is CASSFYGAAADTQYF. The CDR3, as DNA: TGTGCCAGCAGTTTTTATGGGGCCGCCGCAGATACGCAGTATTTT.

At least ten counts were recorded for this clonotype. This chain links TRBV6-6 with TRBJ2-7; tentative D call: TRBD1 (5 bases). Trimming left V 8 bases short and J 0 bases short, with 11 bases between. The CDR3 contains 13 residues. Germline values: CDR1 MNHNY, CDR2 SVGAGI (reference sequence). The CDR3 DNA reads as TGTGCCAGCTCAGCGACAGCCTCCTACGAGCAGTACGTC. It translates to CASSATASYEQYV.